The 5 T cell receptor beta chains reported below all come from one sample, sequenced in a study of shared clonotypes between healthy human individuals. The table came from immunoSEQ multiplex PCR; TCRdb's copy has only in-frame clones and leaves some out. The data show 2,500,000 or so clones, over 85% seen once. The specimen sequenced was naive CD4+ T cells from PBMCs. The subset: CD45RA+ positively selected. All receptors come from a man aged 18 to 29 in good health. Some clones in this sample may be carry-over from other donors' samples.

This rearrangement joins TRBV29-1 to TRBJ1-4; 7 bases fit TRBD1. Germline values: CDR1 SQVTM, CDR2 ANQGSEA. This CDR3 contains 15 residues. The junction had 10 bases not matched to a gene; V was cut back by 4 bases and J by 5 bases. This CDR3 is CSVVVWGTDNEKLFF. CDR3 bases: TGCAGCGTTGTAGTTTGGGGGACAGACAATGAAAAACTGTTTTTT.

V usage is TRBV27 and J usage is TRBJ2-3; D might be TRBD2 (6 bases). The length of the CDR3 is 15 residues. Per the germline V gene, CDR1 is MNHEY and CDR2 is SMNVEV (reference sequence). V lost 5 bases and J 1 base, leaving 13 bases between the germline ends. CDR3 loop: CASSPRLAGTDTQYF. The CDR3 DNA reads TGTGCCAGCAGTCCCCGTTTAGCGGGCACAGATACGCAGTATTTT.

The genes are TRBV7-3 and TRBJ2-3; 14 nucleotides agree with TRBD2. CDR1 SGHTA and CDR2 FQGTGA come from the germline V gene. The V gene end was trimmed by 4 bases and the J gene end by 5 bases; junction bases not matched to a gene: 5. The CDR3 length is 16 residues. The CDR3 loop is CASSSGLAGAVDTQYF. CDR3 DNA sequence: TGTGCCAGCAGCTCGGGACTAGCGGGAGCGGTAGATACGCAGTATTTT.

Points on this clone: Distinct nucleotide sequences in the sample also encode this CDR3. The V call is TRBV28, the J call TRBJ1-2; the match to TRBD1 covers 9 bases. The CDR3 loop spans 14 amino acids. Per the germline V gene, CDR1 is MDHEN and CDR2 is SYDVKM. After removal of 4 bases from V and 5 bases from J, the junction contained 5 bases not matched to a gene. CDR3 bases: TGTGCCAGCAGTTCCCCGGGACAGGGTTATGGCTACACCTTC. Translation: CASSSPGQGYGYTF.

The CDR3 region has the DNA TGCGCCAGCAGCGCCTATTTCCAAGAGACCCAGTACTTC. It specifies CASSAYFQETQYF. This chain joins TRBV5-1 and TRBJ2-5; unclear D gene. V was trimmed by 4 bases and J by 1 base, leaving 8 bases between them. In germline, CDR1 is SGHRS, CDR2 YFSETQ. The CDR3 runs to 13 residues. The full variable domain, with the rest looked up from reference TRBV5-1 and TRBJ2-5, is KAGVTQTPRYLIKTRGQQVTLSCSPISGHRSVSWYQQTPGQGLQFLFEYFSETQRNKGNFPGRFSGRQFSNSRSEMNVSTLELGDSALYLCASSAYFQETQYFGPGTRLLVL.